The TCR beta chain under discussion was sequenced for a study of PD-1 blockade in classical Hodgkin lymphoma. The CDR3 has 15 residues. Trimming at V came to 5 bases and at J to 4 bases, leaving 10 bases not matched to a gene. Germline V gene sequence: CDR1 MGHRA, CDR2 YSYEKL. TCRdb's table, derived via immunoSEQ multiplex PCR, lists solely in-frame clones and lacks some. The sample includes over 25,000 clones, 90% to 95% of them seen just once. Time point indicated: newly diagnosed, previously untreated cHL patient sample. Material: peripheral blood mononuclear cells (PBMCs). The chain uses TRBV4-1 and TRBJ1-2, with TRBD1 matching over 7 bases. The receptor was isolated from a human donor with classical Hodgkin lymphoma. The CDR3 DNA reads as TGCGCCAGCAGCTTAGGCCGGGACAGCATCTATGGCTACACCTTC. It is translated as CASSLGRDSIYGYTF.